The rows below give T cell receptor beta chains drawn from one sample of a study of cytomegalovirus exposure and HLA in healthy donors. Sequenced by immunoSEQ multiplex PCR; TCRdb stores in-frame clones only, minus some. The repertoire holds a few hundred thousand clones, with roughly 79% as singletons. What was sequenced was PBMCs. The receptors derive from a woman aged 40 to 50 in good health and CMV-seronegative. CDR3s include the opening cysteine and the closing phenylalanine or tryptophan. D genes are given only for firm matches. Size values are once, few and many counts, or a class for expanded clones, and some rows have none.

TRBD1 TRBJ1-3 NA TRBV5-4 CASSPGQGRNTIYF TGTGCCAGCAGCCCGGGACAGGGTCGAAACACCATATATTTT
NA TRBJ1-2 few TRBV10-1 CASSESALGGYTF TGCGCCAGCAGTGAGTCGGCTCTCGGGGGCTACACCTTC
TRBD1 TRBJ2-7 NA TRBV27 CASSSRQGYEQYF TGTGCCAGCAGTTCCCGACAGGGCTACGAGCAGTACTTC
TRBD2 TRBJ2-3 NA TRBV9 CASSVGIAGPDTQYF TGTGCCAGCAGCGTAGGTATAGCGGGCCCAGATACGCAGTATTTT
NA TRBJ1-1 few TRBV11-2 CASTGQKDPFF TGTGCCAGCACTGGGCAGAAAGATCCTTTCTTT
TRBD2 TRBJ2-7 NA TRBV28 CASRKRGGSTYEQYF TGTGCCAGCAGAAAACGGGGGGGATCGACGTACGAGCAGTACTTC
NA TRBJ1-4 NA TRBV2 CASSEVGRVGEKLFF TGTGCCAGCAGTGAAGTGGGCAGGGTGGGTGAAAAACTGTTTTTT
TRBD1 TRBJ1-5 NA TRBV6-5 CASRLGTGDNQPQHF TGTGCCAGCAGGCTCGGGACAGGGGATAATCAGCCCCAGCATTTT
NA TRBJ1-2 NA TRBV23-1 CASSHLIAMGGFDYGYTF TGCGCCAGCAGTCACCTCATCGCCATGGGGGGGTTCGACTATGGCTACACCTTC
TRBD1 TRBJ2-3 NA TRBV30 CAWREQGSTDTQYF TGTGCCTGGAGAGAACAGGGGAGCACAGATACGCAGTATTTT
TRBD1 TRBJ2-3 NA TRBV5-8 CASSSRALWGQGGTQYF TGTGCCAGCAGCTCACGCGCCTTGTGGGGACAGGGGGGTACGCAGTATTTT
NA TRBJ1-2 NA TRBV7-2 CASSFNYGYTF TGTGCCAGCAGCTTTAATTATGGCTACACCTTC
NA TRBJ1-2 NA TRBV18 CASSPEAHLVSVRYYGYTF TGTGCCAGCTCACCGGAGGCTCACCTCGTGTCAGTTCGTTACTATGGCTACACCTTC
TRBD1 TRBJ1-2 NA TRBV19 CASRGDRVAPIYGYTF TGTGCCAGCAGGGGGGACAGGGTGGCCCCCATCTATGGCTACACCTTC
NA TRBJ1-4 NA TRBV6-5 CASSYVQESEKLFF TGTGCCAGCAGTTACGTCCAGGAATCTGAAAAACTGTTTTTT
TRBD1 TRBJ1-1 NA TRBV11-2 CASSSDRETEAFF TGTGCCAGCAGCTCCGACAGGGAAACTGAAGCTTTCTTT
NA TRBJ1-2 NA TRBV2 CASSEGGGFYGYTF TGTGCCAGCAGTGAAGGGGGCGGATTCTATGGCTACACCTTC
NA TRBJ2-7 NA TRBV2 CASSVSRGGAYEQYF TGTGCCAGCAGCGTTTCTAGGGGGGGGGCCTACGAGCAGTACTTC
TRBD1 TRBJ2-5 NA TRBV6-5 CASKFSTGGETQYF TGTGCCAGCAAGTTTAGTACAGGGGGAGAGACCCAGTACTTC
TRBD1 TRBJ1-2 NA TRBV5-1 CASSPDTGVYGYTF TGCGCCAGCAGCCCAGATACAGGGGTCTATGGCTACACCTTC
NA TRBJ2-7 NA TRBV30 CAWSDSLAYEQYF TGTGCCTGGAGTGACAGCCTAGCCTACGAGCAGTACTTC
TRBD1 TRBJ2-7 NA TRBV6-5 CASSLPGQRYEQYF TGTGCCAGCAGCCTCCCGGGACAGCGCTACGAGCAGTACTTC
TRBD1 TRBJ1-2 NA TRBV27 CASSFRGRGYGYTF TGTGCCAGCAGTTTCAGGGGGCGGGGCTATGGCTACACCTTC
TRBD1 TRBJ1-2 NA TRBV6-5 CASRRTGDRNGYTF TGTGCCAGCAGGAGGACAGGGGATCGGAATGGCTACACCTTC
NA TRBJ1-3 NA TRBV5-1 CASSLGEAAGNTIYF TGCGCCAGCAGCCTCGGAGAAGCTGCTGGAAACACCATATATTTT
TRBD1 TRBJ1-3 NA TRBV18 CASSQGQGGIGNTIYF TGTGCCAGCTCACAGGGACAGGGCGGGATCGGAAACACCATATATTTT
NA TRBJ1-5 NA TRBV7-9 CASTWGDQPQHF TGTGCCAGCACCTGGGGCGATCAGCCCCAGCATTTT
NA TRBJ1-2 NA TRBV29-1 CSVGTPANYGYTF TGCAGCGTGGGGACACCAGCTAACTATGGCTACACCTTC
NA TRBJ2-6 NA TRBV6-5 CASSYATSYGANVLTF TGTGCCAGCAGTTACGCCACATCTTACGGGGCCAACGTCCTGACTTTC
TRBD2 TRBJ2-7 few TRBV6-5 CASSYYEGGEQYF TGTGCCAGCAGTTACTATGAGGGAGGGGAGCAGTACTTC
TRBD1 TRBJ2-7 NA TRBV6-1 CASSGQGATYEQYF TGTGCCAGCAGTGGACAGGGGGCTACCTACGAGCAGTACTTC
TRBD1 TRBJ1-3 NA TRBV27 CASRRDRGPTATGNTIYF TGTGCCAGCAGAAGGGACAGGGGACCGACTGCTACTGGAAACACCATATATTTT
NA TRBJ1-2 NA TRBV6-5 CASSPVLSRLRGYTF TGTGCCAGCAGCCCCGTTTTAAGCAGGCTTCGGGGCTACACCTTC
NA TRBJ2-7 few TRBV6-6 CASSYPYETPYF TGTGCCAGCAGTTACCCATACGAGACACCGTACTTC
NA TRBJ2-2 NA TRBV10-3 CAISESSGHAGELFF TGTGCCATCAGTGAGTCGTCAGGGCATGCCGGGGAGCTGTTTTTT